The present T cell receptor (beta chain) was sequenced within a study of cytomegalovirus exposure and HLA in healthy donors. In the study overall: The use of the same platform for the roughly 120 validation repertoires and the 650 to 850 first-cohort repertoires was reported by a later analysis.

With regard to this clone: Its target is not known.

Assay: immunoSEQ multiplex PCR; the TCRdb copy retains only in-frame clones and omits some. The profile shows 210,000 or so clones, 85% to 90% of them singletons. The germline gives CDR1 SQVTM, CDR2 ANQGSEA. The V end was cut by 6 bases, the J end by 1 base, with 12 bases between. This CDR3 contains 13 residues. Whole-study results and caveats: That first-cohort TCR clusters tended to co-occur in the 120 or so validation repertoires was found in a later analysis. Cytomegalovirus status was reportedly diagnosed by the classifier with high sensitivity and specificity.

The chain has TRBV29-1 and TRBJ2-5, with D possibly being TRBD1 (6 bases). Material: PBMCs. The receptor was derived from a woman between 18 and 30 years old in good health and CMV-seronegative. This CDR3 reads CSVRRTAQETQYF. The DNA for the CDR3 is TGCAGCGTCCGACGGACAGCCCAAGAGACCCAGTACTTC.